These 31 T cell receptor beta chains originate from one sample sequenced in a study of cytomegalovirus exposure and HLA in healthy donors. PCR used 60 Vbeta primers and 13 Jbeta primers. Only in-frame clones appear in the TCRdb table, and some are missing; sequencing was by immunoSEQ multiplex PCR. The sample contains 75,000 or so clones, around 70% of which appear only once. The sample was PBMCs. The receptors were sampled from a man in his forties or fifties in good health and CMV-seropositive.

V is TRBV10-3 and J is TRBJ2-3, with D tentatively TRBD2 (5 bases). There are 14 residues in the CDR3. Trimming shortened V by 7 bases and J by 0 bases, and 11 bases separated the two germline ends. Germline CDR1 and CDR2: ENHRY and SYGVKD. In nucleotides, the CDR3 is TGTGCCATCAAAAGGGAGACTAGCACAGATACGCAGTATTTT. The encoded protein is CAIKRETSTDTQYF.

This chain links TRBV4-1 with TRBJ2-7, with 7 bases aligning to TRBD1. Losses at the gene ends were 0 bases for V and 2 bases for J; bases not matched to a gene: 7. This CDR3 comprises 16 residues. Germline-derived CDR1 and CDR2 are MGHRA and YSYEKL. The CDR3 loop reads CASSQEEQGYAYEQYF. The DNA of the CDR3 is TGCGCCAGCAGCCAAGAGGAACAGGGGTATGCCTACGAGCAGTACTTC.

CDR3 amino acids: CASSEYRGDGANVLTF. As DNA, the CDR3 is TGTGCCAGCAGTGAATACAGGGGTGATGGGGCCAACGTCCTGACTTTC. V is TRBV25-1 and J is TRBJ2-6, with D maybe TRBD1 (6 bases). This CDR3 comprises 16 residues. Trimming took 0 bases from V and 3 from J, leaving 9 bases between them. Germline V lookup: CDR1 MGHDK, CDR2 SYGVNS.

This clone was observed a handful of times. The chain has TRBV6-1 and TRBJ1-4; 8 bases fit TRBD1. This CDR3 has 14 amino acids. CDR1 and CDR2 (germline): MNHNS, SASEGT. The V segment lost 2 bases and the J segment 8 bases; nucleotides outside the gene matches: 4. In nucleotides, the CDR3 is TGTGCCAGCAGTGAACCACAGGGGGGCGAAAAACTGTTTTTT. This encodes CASSEPQGGEKLFF.

The rearrangement uses TRBV18 and TRBJ2-3; 8 bases are shared with TRBD2. The germline V gene has CDR1 KGHSH and CDR2 LQKENI. With 7 bases clipped from V and 0 bases from J, the junction kept 6 bases outside the gene matches. This CDR3 comprises 15 residues. The CDR3 coding sequence is TGTGCCAGCTTCCACGGCGGGGGGAGCACAGATACGCAGTATTTT. Encoded protein: CASFHGGGSTDTQYF.

This clone turned up a few times. The chain links TRBV30 to TRBJ1-3, with D uncertain. V was cut by 5 bases and J by 0 bases, with 5 bases left in between. The CDR3 sequence is 12 residues long. Germline lookup yields CDR1 GTSNPN and CDR2 SVGIG (reference sequence). In DNA, the CDR3 is TGTGCCTGGGTGAGCTCTGGAAACACCATATATTTT. The encoded protein is CAWVSSGNTIYF.

This chain links TRBV9 with TRBJ1-1; D is possibly TRBD1 (5 bases). Germline V gene sequence: CDR1 SGDLS, CDR2 YYNGEE. The CDR3 has 14 residues. V was clipped by 0 bases and J by 1 base, with 7 bases between them. For the CDR3, the DNA is TGTGCCAGCAGCGTAGAAGGACAGAACACTGAAGCTTTCTTT. Translation: CASSVEGQNTEAFF.

This clone occurred a few times. Distinct nucleotide sequences in the sample also encode this CDR3. The chain recombines TRBV2 with TRBJ2-2, with 7 nucleotides matching TRBD2. With 7 bases clipped from V and 8 bases from J, the junction kept 10 bases outside the gene matches. The CDR3 extends over 14 amino acids. Per the germline V gene, CDR1 is SNHLY and CDR2 is FYNNEI. CDR3 coding DNA: TGTGCCAGCACTTGGGGGGGGAATACAGGGGAGCTGTTTTTT. This encodes CASTWGGNTGELFF.

This rearrangement joins TRBV4-1 to TRBJ2-1; a weak D match, TRBD1 (5 bases). The CDR3 spans 13 residues. CDR1 and CDR2 (germline): MGHRA, YSYEKL. V lost 1 base to trimming and J lost 8 bases, with 9 bases between them. Written as DNA, the CDR3 is TGCGCCAGCAGCCAAGTAGGGGTCGATGAGCAGTTCTTC. Translating it yields CASSQVGVDEQFF.

With respect to this clone: The sample holds other DNA sequences that translate to the same CDR3. This sequence joins TRBV5-1 and TRBJ1-5; the D gene is possibly TRBD1 (5 bases). V was clipped by 0 bases and J by 2 bases, with 9 bases between them. Germline V lookup: CDR1 SGHRS, CDR2 YFSETQ. The CDR3 covers 15 residues. The DNA for the CDR3 is TGCGCCAGCAGCTTGGAGGGGCGCGGCAATCAGCCCCAGCATTTT. The encoded protein is CASSLEGRGNQPQHF.

This rearrangement joins TRBV4-1 to TRBJ1-4; D is unclear. V was trimmed by 0 bases and J by 10 bases, leaving 12 bases between them. The CDR3 is made up of 14 amino acids. Germline CDR1 is MGHRA and CDR2 is YSYEKL. Written as DNA, the CDR3 is TGCGCCAGCAGCCAAGAAGACGGAGATGTAAAACTGTTTTTT. Its protein product is CASSQEDGDVKLFF.

This clone showed up just a few times. This chain connects TRBV5-1 to TRBJ2-1, with D perhaps matching TRBD2 (7 bases). Trimming left V 0 bases short and J 2 bases short, with 15 bases between. Germline-derived CDR1 and CDR2 are SGHRS and YFSETQ. The CDR3 has 17 amino acids. The CDR3 region is CASSLGGGRDAYNEQFF. The CDR3 coding sequence is TGCGCCAGCAGCTTGGGGGGGGGCAGGGATGCCTACAATGAGCAGTTCTTC.

This chain links TRBV5-1 with TRBJ2-3; possible D gene TRBD1, 5 bases. Trimming took off 0 bases at V and 2 bases at J, with 7 bases between the two ends. This CDR3 contains 14 residues. Germline V CDR1 and CDR2: SGHRS, YFSETQ. CDR3 bases: TGCGCCAGCAGCTTGGGACAGTTCACAGATACGCAGTATTTT. Translating gives CASSLGQFTDTQYF.

The rearrangement links TRBV9 to TRBJ2-3, with D possibly being TRBD2 (6 bases). This CDR3 region has 15 residues. Trimming left V 3 bases short and J 2 bases short, with 13 bases between. Germline assignment: CDR1 SGDLS and CDR2 YYNGEE. The CDR3: CASSATGDNTDTQYF. The CDR3 region has the DNA TGTGCCAGCAGCGCCACGGGGGATAACACAGATACGCAGTATTTT.

The chain carries TRBV6-6 and TRBJ1-5; no definite D call. The CDR3 has 13 residues. Trimming shortened V by 3 bases and J by 6 bases, and 9 bases separated the two germline ends. CDR1 MNHNY and CDR2 SVGAGI come from the germline V gene (reference sequence). The CDR3 is CASSYSSGQPQHF. DNA for the CDR3: TGTGCCAGCAGTTATAGTAGCGGTCAGCCCCAGCATTTT.

A few counts support this clone. The J gene is TRBJ1-5, the V gene TRBV7-3; no definite D call. The CDR3 has 15 amino acids. Germline CDR1 is SGHTA and CDR2 is FQGTGA. V lost 4 bases and J lost 3, with 13 bases in between. Here the CDR3 reads CASSSWTGNNQPQHF. The DNA for the CDR3 is TGTGCCAGCAGCTCCTGGACGGGAAACAATCAGCCCCAGCATTTT.

V usage is TRBV4-1 and J usage is TRBJ2-5; D perhaps matches TRBD1 (5 bases). V lost 0 bases and J 5 bases, leaving 10 bases between the germline ends. Germline CDR1 and CDR2: MGHRA and YSYEKL. This CDR3 has 14 amino acids. CDR3 region: CASSQESGAETQYF. CDR3 DNA sequence: TGCGCCAGCAGCCAAGAGTCTGGGGCGGAGACCCAGTACTTC.

The chain joins TRBV28 to TRBJ2-3, with D maybe TRBD1 (6 bases). The CDR3 totals 22 residues. V lost 3 bases to trimming and J lost 1 base, with 32 bases between them. From germline, CDR1 is MDHEN and CDR2 SYDVKM. CDR3 bases: TGTGCCAGCAGTTTGCACAACCCCCCACAGGGCGGCTCGAAAACTGGCACAGATACGCAGTATTTT. It is translated as CASSLHNPPQGGSKTGTDTQYF.

V usage is TRBV7-6 and J usage is TRBJ2-1, with D possibly being TRBD1 (6 bases). The CDR3 runs to 16 residues. The germline V gene encodes CDR1 SGHVS and CDR2 FNYEAQ. Trimming left V 4 bases short and J 6 bases short, with 19 bases between. The DNA for the CDR3 is TGTGCCAGCAGCTCGAGAGGGGACATTGAGGCCAATGAGCAGTTCTTC. Translating it yields CASSSRGDIEANEQFF.

The V and J genes are TRBV29-1 and TRBJ2-1; 10 bases align to TRBD2. The V gene end was trimmed by 5 bases and the J gene end by 5 bases; junction bases not matched to a gene: 9. The CDR3 length is 15 residues. The germline CDR1 and CDR2 sequences are SQVTM and ANQGSEA. For the CDR3, the DNA is TGCAGCGTTCCGACCGGGACTAGCGAAAACAATGAGCAGTTCTTC. Residues: CSVPTGTSENNEQFF.

This chain links TRBV7-2 with TRBJ2-7; D gene ambiguous. CDR1 is SGHTA and CDR2 is FQGNSA in the germline V gene. The CDR3 sequence is 11 residues long. The germline V and J ends were trimmed by 1 base and 6 bases, with 4 bases remaining between them. CDR3 nucleotides: TGTGCCAGCAGCTTAGGGGCCGAGCAGTACTTC. Translation gives CASSLGAEQYF.

The rearrangement uses TRBV29-1 and TRBJ2-1, with 10 positions matching TRBD1. The CDR3 consists of 12 residues. V lost 7 bases to trimming and J lost 10 bases; unmatched junction nucleotides: 7. Germline loops: CDR1 SQVTM, CDR2 ANQGSEA. The CDR3 here is CSANDRGREQFF. The CDR3 nucleotides read TGCAGCGCAAACGACAGGGGGCGGGAGCAGTTCTTC.

V and J are TRBV7-3 and TRBJ2-5; 10 bases map to TRBD1. V gave up 5 bases and J gave up 4 bases; unmatched junction bases: 10. Germline CDR1 is SGHTA and CDR2 is FQGTGA. The CDR3 has 16 amino acids. Written as DNA, the CDR3 is TGTGCCAGCAGCGAGACAGGGGGCGACCCGACAGAGACCCAGTACTTC. It translates to CASSETGGDPTETQYF. The full variable domain, with the rest looked up from reference TRBV7-3 and TRBJ2-5, is GAGVSQTPSNKVTEKGKYVELRCDPISGHTALYWYRQSLGQGPEFLIYFQGTGAADDSGLPNDRFFAVRPEGSVSTLKIQRTERGDSAVYLCASSETGGDPTETQYFGPGTRLLVL.

The rearrangement joins TRBV12-5 to TRBJ1-2; TRBD1 agrees at 7 bases. The trim removed 1 base at V and 14 bases at J, leaving 7 bases unmatched. Germline CDR1 and CDR2: LGHNT and FRNRAP. CDR3 length equals 12 residues. The CDR3 coding sequence is TGTGCTAGTGGTTTGGGTCAGGGGGTCCATACCTTC. Translation: CASGLGQGVHTF.

The genes are TRBV14 and TRBJ2-4; no definite D call. Germline-derived CDR1 and CDR2 are SGHDN and FVKESK. V was pared by 4 bases and J by 2 bases, with 6 bases between. The CDR3 contains 13 residues. The DNA of the CDR3 is TGTGCCAGCAGCCTACATTCCAAAAACATTCAGTACTTC. This sequence encodes CASSLHSKNIQYF.

This rearrangement joins TRBV20-1 to TRBJ1-1; possibly TRBD1 for D (6 bases). V was trimmed by 3 bases and J by 5 bases, leaving 7 bases between them. CDR3 length: 11 residues. Germline V gene lookup returns CDR1 DFQATT and CDR2 SNEGSKA (reference sequence). CDR3 region: CSASQGTEAFF. The DNA of the CDR3 is TGCAGTGCTAGCCAGGGGACTGAAGCTTTCTTT.

The J gene is TRBJ2-5, the V gene TRBV2, with D possibly matching TRBD1 (6 bases). In germline, CDR1 is SNHLY, CDR2 FYNNEI. V lost 6 bases and J lost 1, with 12 bases in between. This CDR3 contains 14 residues. The CDR3 loop is CASSLTGIQETQYF. CDR3 nucleotide sequence: TGTGCCAGCAGCCTAACAGGGATCCAAGAGACCCAGTACTTC.

This rearrangement joins TRBV19 to TRBJ2-7; possibly TRBD2 for D (6 bases). Germline loops: CDR1 LNHDA, CDR2 SQIVND (reference sequence). The CDR3 consists of 15 residues. V lost 5 bases to trimming and J lost 0 bases, with 14 bases between them. The CDR3 reads CASSSGLSSSYEQYF. As DNA, the CDR3 is TGTGCCAGTAGTTCGGGACTCTCGAGCTCCTACGAGCAGTACTTC.

This clone was seen a few times. The chain carries TRBV25-1 and TRBJ1-4; 8 bases map to TRBD1. V dropped 3 bases and J dropped 8; count of bases not matched to a gene: 11. Germline lookup yields CDR1 MGHDK and CDR2 SYGVNS. The CDR3 length is 16 residues. CDR3 bases: TGTGCCAGCAGTGACCTTCGAGGACAGGGTAAAGAAAAACTGTTTTTT. Protein product: CASSDLRGQGKEKLFF. Complete variable domain (other parts from reference TRBV25-1 and TRBJ1-4): EADIYQTPRYLVIGTGKKITLECSQTMGHDKMYWYQQDPGMELHLIHYSYGVNSTEKGDLSSESTVSRIRTEHFPLTLESARPSHTSQYLCASSDLRGQGKEKLFFGSGTQLSVL.

The V and J genes are TRBV7-9 and TRBJ1-4; a possible D gene is TRBD1 (5 bases). CDR1 is SEHNR and CDR2 is FQNEAQ in the germline V gene (reference sequence). The CDR3 length is 13 residues. The V and J ends lost 5 bases and 5 bases respectively, with 9 bases between them. The CDR3 coding sequence is TGTGCCAGCAGCGCGGGACCAAATGAAAAACTGTTTTTT. It codes for CASSAGPNEKLFF. Variable domain in full (rest from reference TRBV7-9 and TRBJ1-4): DTGVSQNPRHKITKRGQNVTFRCDPISEHNRLYWYRQTLGQGPEFLTYFQNEAQLEKSRLLSDRFSAERPKGSFSTLEIQRTEQGDSAMYLCASSAGPNEKLFFGSGTQLSVL.

The chain is built from TRBV5-1 and TRBJ1-4, with a possible D match to TRBD1 (5 bases). Per the germline V gene, CDR1 is SGHRS and CDR2 is YFSETQ. Trimming took off 0 bases at V and 5 bases at J, with 8 bases between the two ends. This CDR3 region has 14 residues. The CDR3 DNA reads as TGCGCCAGCAGCTTGGTGTCAGGGAATGAAAAACTGTTTTTT. Encoded protein: CASSLVSGNEKLFF.